The 24 T cell receptor beta chains below come from one sample, sequenced in a study of T cells in Graves' hyperthyroidism and ophthalmopathy. RNA transcripts gave rise to amplified TCR beta CDR3 regions. The study used the HTBI primer set for a first-round RT-PCR of the TCR CDR3. TCRdb passed the multiplex PCR reads through MiXCR, listing each CDR3 protein once. The sample holds hundreds of thousands of distinct CDR3 sequences; over 15% are singletons and the top ten take 18%. Sequenced material: blood. The receptors originated from a woman aged 18 to 35 with Graves' hyperthyroidism.

The chain recombines TRBV20-1 with TRBJ2-7; D is possibly TRBD1 (5 bases). V lost 3 bases and J lost 3, with 12 bases in between. The germline gives CDR1 DFQATT, CDR2 SNEGSKA (reference sequence). This CDR3 region has 13 residues. The CDR3 DNA sequence: TGCAGTGCTAGCCCCGACAGACTCTACGAGCAGTACTTC. Translated: CSASPDRLYEQYF.

This clonotype has ten or more counts. This chain uses TRBV20-1 with TRBJ2-3; possible D gene TRBD1, 5 bases. Trimming stripped 3 bases from V and 3 bases from J, with 16 bases between. The CDR3 spans 15 residues. Germline V gene sequence: CDR1 DFQATT, CDR2 SNEGSKA (reference sequence). The CDR3 spells CSASPRGRVTDTQYF. Here the CDR3 DNA reads TGCAGTGCTAGCCCAAGGGGCAGGGTGACAGATACGCAGTATTTT.

This clonotype was seen repeatedly, ten times or more. The rearrangement links TRBV20-1 to TRBJ1-1; D perhaps matches TRBD1 (5 bases). The CDR3 sequence is 14 residues long. Trimming shortened V by 0 bases and J by 7 bases, and 15 bases separated the two germline ends. Germline V gene sequence: CDR1 DFQATT, CDR2 SNEGSKA (reference sequence). CDR3: CSARDLRGGSEAFF. Written as DNA, the CDR3 is TGCAGTGCTAGAGATCTGAGGGGAGGAAGTGAAGCTTTCTTT.

Comments on this clonotype: A much larger clone lies a single base off, so this may be a read error. Here the CDR3 reads CASSETGYGYAF. In DNA form, the CDR3 reads TGTGCCAGCAGCGAGACAGGATATGGCTACGCCTTC. The chain is built from TRBV7-2 and TRBJ1-2, with TRBD1 as a possible D gene (6 bases). The CDR3 has 12 residues. Germline-derived CDR1 and CDR2 are SGHTA and FQGNSA.

A word on this clonotype: Since a much larger clone is just one base distant, this may be a read error. The CDR3 does not close with the conserved phenylalanine or tryptophan, likely indicating a read error. DNA of the CDR3: TGTGCCAGCACCAAGACAGGGTCGGACACAGATACGCAGTATTCT. Translation: CASTKTGSDTDTQYS. J is TRBJ2-3 and V is TRBV11-2; TRBD1 matches at 7 bases. The J segment lost 2 bases and the V segment lost 7 bases, leaving 9 bases of the junction unmatched. This CDR3 has 15 residues. Germline V lookup: CDR1 SGHAT, CDR2 FQNNGV.

The V call is TRBV29-1, the J call TRBJ2-7; 7 bases are shared with TRBD2. Trimming took 7 bases from V and 0 from J; bases not matched to a gene: 3. This CDR3 has 12 residues. Germline values: CDR1 SQVTM, CDR2 ANQGSEA. The CDR3 region has the DNA TGCAGCGGCAGCGGGAACTCCTACGAGCAGTACTTC. Residues: CSGSGNSYEQYF.

The CDR3 is CSPDRAHEQYF. CDR3 bases: TGCAGTCCCGACAGGGCGCACGAGCAGTACTTC. The chain combines TRBV20-1 with TRBJ2-7, with 7 bases identical to TRBD1. The CDR3 spans 11 residues. J was trimmed by 5 bases and V by 8 bases; bases with no gene match: 6. Per the germline V gene, CDR1 is DFQATT and CDR2 is SNEGSKA (reference sequence).

This clonotype has only a few counts. This chain uses TRBV19 with TRBJ2-5, with D tentatively TRBD2 (6 bases). The V and J ends lost 7 bases and 4 bases respectively, with 16 bases between them. Germline lookup yields CDR1 LNHDA and CDR2 SQIVND (reference sequence). This CDR3 has 14 residues. DNA for the CDR3: TGTGCCAGTAACTCCGGGGGAGGTCCAGAGACCCAGTACTTC. Translating gives CASNSGGGPETQYF. Using reference TRBV19 and TRBJ2-5 for the parts outside the CDR3, the full variable domain is DGGITQSPKYLFRKEGQNVTLSCEQNLNHDAMYWYRQDPGQGLRLIYYSQIVNDFQKGDIAEGYSVSREKKESFPLTVTSAQKNPTAFYLCASNSGGGPETQYFGPGTRLLVL.

This clonotype was seen at least ten times. CDR3 residues: CASSLYRTGRSYEQFF. In nucleotides, the CDR3 is TGTGCCAGCAGTTTATACAGGACAGGGCGTTCGTATGAGCAGTTCTTC. The chain uses TRBV28 and TRBJ2-1; the match to TRBD1 covers 8 bases. The CDR3 length is 16 residues. Unmatched junction bases numbered 10, after V lost 1 base and J lost 8 bases. CDR1 is MDHEN and CDR2 is SYDVKM in the germline V gene.

This clonotype was found many times. The V and J genes are TRBV2 and TRBJ2-3, with TRBD2 matching over 10 bases. Trimming removed 6 bases from V and 5 bases from J; junction bases left unmatched: 8. CDR3 size: 15 residues. The V gene's germline CDR1 is SNHLY and CDR2 FYNNEI. CDR3 sequence reads: CASSASGGGEDTQYF. For the CDR3, the DNA is TGTGCCAGCAGCGCGAGCGGGGGGGGTGAAGATACGCAGTATTTT. The full variable domain, in which reference TRBV2 and TRBJ2-3 provide the parts outside the CDR3, is EPEVTQTPSHQVTQMGQEVILRCVPISNHLYFYWYRQILGQKVEFLVSFYNNEISEKSEIFDDQFSVERPDGSNFTLKIRSTKLEDSAMYFCASSASGGGEDTQYFGPGTRLTVL.

This clonotype was detected a few times. The chain couples TRBV7-3 to TRBJ1-1; no clear D gene. The germline V gene encodes CDR1 SGHTA and CDR2 FQGTGA. The CDR3 has 14 amino acids. V was trimmed by 5 bases and J by 0 bases, leaving 10 bases between them. The CDR3 nucleotides are TGTGCCAGCAGCGACGGACTCCTGAACACTGAAGCTTTCTTT. It translates to CASSDGLLNTEAFF. The full variable domain, completed using reference TRBV7-3 and TRBJ1-1, is GAGVSQTPSNKVTEKGKYVELRCDPISGHTALYWYRQSLGQGPEFLIYFQGTGAADDSGLPNDRFFAVRPEGSVSTLKIQRTERGDSAVYLCASSDGLLNTEAFFGQGTRLTVV.

As to this clonotype: A much larger clonotype is one base distant, so this may be a read error. Written as DNA, the CDR3 is TGTGCCAGCAGCTTCCGGGGAGGATGCAATGATCAGTTCTTC. Residues: CASSFRGGCNDQFF. The chain recombines TRBV11-2 with TRBJ2-4, with a tentative D call TRBD2 (6 bases). TRBJ2-1 matches the DNA end more closely, so the J call is doubtful. Germline V gene lookup returns CDR1 SGHAT and CDR2 FQNNGV. The CDR3 contains 14 residues.

This clonotype was seen only a few times. This chain uses TRBV12-3 or TRBV12-4 with TRBJ2-3, with 15 bases fitting TRBD2. V shed 6 bases and J 2 bases; nucleotides not matched to a gene: 6. The CDR3 is 17 amino acids. As DNA, the CDR3 is TGTGCCAGCAGCACGGGACTAGCGGGGGGCTACACAGATACGCAGTATTTT. It translates to CASSTGLAGGYTDTQYF.

This clonotype was found many times. The chain carries TRBV12-3 or TRBV12-4 and TRBJ2-3; D is uncertain. V was shortened by 3 bases and J by 1 base, with 8 bases between the two germline ends. There are 14 residues in the CDR3. CDR3 loop: CASSFRAGTDTQYF. The CDR3 coding sequence is TGTGCCAGCAGTTTCCGGGCTGGCACAGATACGCAGTATTTT.

This clonotype was detected a few times. The genes are TRBV20-1 and TRBJ1-3, with 8 bases identical to TRBD1. Germline values: CDR1 DFQATT, CDR2 SNEGSKA (reference sequence). The CDR3 is 13 residues long. The V segment lost 0 bases and the J segment 8 bases; nucleotides outside the gene matches: 3. CDR3 sequence (DNA): TGCAGTGCTAGAGAGACAGGGGCATACACCATATATTTT. This translates into CSARETGAYTIYF.

The chain joins TRBV9 to TRBJ1-6; TRBD1 is a possible D gene (5 bases). There are 14 residues in the CDR3. In germline, CDR1 is SGDLS, CDR2 YYNGEE. Trimming left V 3 bases short and J 11 bases short, with 15 bases between. DNA for the CDR3: TGTGCCAGCAGCGCGCGCCTACAGGCAGCACCCCTCCACTTT. Translation: CASSARLQAAPLHF.

This clonotype was recorded many times. Here the CDR3 DNA reads TGTGCCAGCAGCTTAGATGTTAGGGGGTCCTACAATGAGCAGTTCTTC. It translates to CASSLDVRGSYNEQFF. The V gene is TRBV11-3, the J gene TRBJ2-1; possibly TRBD1 for D (6 bases). The CDR3 is made up of 16 amino acids. CDR1 is SGHNT, CDR2 YENEEA, per germline. V was shortened by 0 bases and J by 1 base, with 10 bases between the two germline ends.

CDR3: CASSIQGRSNYGYTF. The CDR3 DNA is TGTGCCAGCAGCATACAGGGAAGGTCTAACTATGGCTACACCTTC. The chain uses TRBV5-4 and TRBJ1-2; D possibly corresponds to TRBD1 (6 bases). V dropped 4 bases and J dropped 0 bases, with 13 bases sitting between them. Germline assignment: CDR1 SGHNT and CDR2 YYREEE (reference sequence). This CDR3 contains 15 residues.

This chain uses TRBV4-1 with TRBJ2-7, with D uncertain. CDR3 size: 16 residues. Trimming left V 0 bases short and J 3 bases short, with 15 bases between. The germline gives CDR1 MGHRA, CDR2 YSYEKL. This CDR3 is CASSQESDRSRYEQYF. Written as DNA, the CDR3 is TGCGCCAGCAGCCAAGAGAGCGACCGCTCGCGCTACGAGCAGTACTTC.

Notes on this clonotype: The germline gene is not matched at one end of the junction; a read error may be the cause. The chain carries TRBV7-2 and TRBJ2-7, with D maybe TRBD2 (5 bases). The length of the CDR3 is 15 residues. The V gene's germline CDR1 is SGHTA and CDR2 FQGNSA. In DNA form, the CDR3 reads TGTGCCAGCGGCTTAAGAGGGAGCCCCTGGTGGGAGCAGTACTTC. Translation gives CASGLRGSPWWEQYF.

This clonotype has ten or more counts. The chain has TRBV7-8 and TRBJ2-1; D possibly corresponds to TRBD1 (7 bases). The CDR3 runs 16 residues. CDR1 SGHVS and CDR2 FQNEAQ come from the germline V gene. V lost 1 base and J lost 4, with 14 bases in between. The CDR3 coding sequence is TGTGCCAGCAGCTTAGAGGGCCAGGGGGGATACAATGAGCAGTTCTTC. Translated: CASSLEGQGGYNEQFF.

This clonotype showed up many times. The genes are TRBV28 and TRBJ2-3, with TRBD2 matching over 8 bases. From germline, CDR1 is MDHEN and CDR2 SYDVKM. This CDR3 is built from 16 residues. J lost 3 bases, V lost 5 bases, and 10 bases had no gene match. In DNA form, the CDR3 reads TGTGCCAGCAGTACAGCTAGCGGGCGGGAGACAGATACGCAGTATTTT. Protein product: CASSTASGRETDTQYF.

This clonotype was found a few times. This chain links TRBV25-1 with TRBJ2-3; TRBD2 aligns across 12 bases. V was clipped by 6 bases and J by 5 bases; unmatched bases: 6. The CDR3 is 15 amino acids. CDR1 and CDR2 from the germline V gene are MGHDK and SYGVNS. The CDR3 nucleotides are TGTGCCAGCAGGCTAGCGGGAGGGCCGGTAGATACGCAGTATTTT. Amino acids: CASRLAGGPVDTQYF.

This clonotype came up a few times. The J gene is TRBJ1-1, the V gene TRBV29-1; D is uncertain. Germline V gene lookup returns CDR1 SQVTM and CDR2 ANQGSEA. The CDR3 extends over 16 amino acids. The V gene lost 3 bases and the J gene lost 4 bases, with 21 bases spanning the gap. CDR3: CSVDRWNSSRVTEAFF. CDR3 nucleotide sequence: TGCAGCGTTGATAGATGGAACTCTTCAAGAGTCACTGAAGCTTTCTTT.